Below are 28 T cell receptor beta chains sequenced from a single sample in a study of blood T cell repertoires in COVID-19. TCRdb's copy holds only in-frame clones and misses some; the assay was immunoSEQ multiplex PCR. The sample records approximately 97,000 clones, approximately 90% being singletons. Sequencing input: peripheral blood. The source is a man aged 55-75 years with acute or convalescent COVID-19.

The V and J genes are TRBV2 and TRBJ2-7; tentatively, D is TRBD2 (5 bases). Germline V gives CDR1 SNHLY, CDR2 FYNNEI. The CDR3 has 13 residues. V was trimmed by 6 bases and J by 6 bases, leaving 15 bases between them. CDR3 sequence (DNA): TGTGCCAGCAGCTTACTAGGGTTTCCCGAGCAGTACTTC. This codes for CASSLLGFPEQYF. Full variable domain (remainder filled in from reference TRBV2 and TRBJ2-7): EPEVTQTPSHQVTQMGQEVILRCVPISNHLYFYWYRQILGQKVEFLVSFYNNEISEKSEIFDDQFSVERPDGSNFTLKIRSTKLEDSAMYFCASSLLGFPEQYFGPGTRLTVT.

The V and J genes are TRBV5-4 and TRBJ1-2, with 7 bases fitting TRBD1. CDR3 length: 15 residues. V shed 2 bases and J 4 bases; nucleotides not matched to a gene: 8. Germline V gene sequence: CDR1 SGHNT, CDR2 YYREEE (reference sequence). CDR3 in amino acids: CASSFSGDSPYGYTF. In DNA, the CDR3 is TGTGCCAGCAGCTTCTCCGGGGACAGTCCCTATGGCTACACCTTC.

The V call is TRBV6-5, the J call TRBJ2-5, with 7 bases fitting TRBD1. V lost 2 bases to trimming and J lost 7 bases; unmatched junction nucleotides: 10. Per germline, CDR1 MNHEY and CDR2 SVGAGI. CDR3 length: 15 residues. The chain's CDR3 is CASSYDRDSKLTQYF. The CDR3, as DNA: TGTGCCAGCAGTTACGACCGGGACAGCAAACTGACCCAGTACTTC.

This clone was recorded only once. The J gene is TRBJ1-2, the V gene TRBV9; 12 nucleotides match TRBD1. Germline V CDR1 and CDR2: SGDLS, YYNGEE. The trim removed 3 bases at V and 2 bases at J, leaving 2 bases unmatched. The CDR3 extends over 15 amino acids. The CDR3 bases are TGTGCCAGCAGCGCCGGGACAGGGGGCAACTATGGCTACACCTTC. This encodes CASSAGTGGNYGYTF.

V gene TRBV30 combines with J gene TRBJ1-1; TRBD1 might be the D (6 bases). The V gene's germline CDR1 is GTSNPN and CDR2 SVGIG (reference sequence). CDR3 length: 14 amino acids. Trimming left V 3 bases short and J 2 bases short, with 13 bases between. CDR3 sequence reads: CAWRKRDTNTEAFF. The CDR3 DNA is TGTGCCTGGAGGAAACGGGACACAAACACTGAAGCTTTCTTT.

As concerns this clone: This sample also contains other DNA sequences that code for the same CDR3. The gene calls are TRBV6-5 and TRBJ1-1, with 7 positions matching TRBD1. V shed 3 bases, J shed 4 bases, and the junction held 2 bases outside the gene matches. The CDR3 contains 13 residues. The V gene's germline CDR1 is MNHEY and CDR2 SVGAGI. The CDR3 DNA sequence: TGTGCCAGCAGTTATAGGGGGCCCACTGAAGCTTTCTTT. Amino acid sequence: CASSYRGPTEAFF.

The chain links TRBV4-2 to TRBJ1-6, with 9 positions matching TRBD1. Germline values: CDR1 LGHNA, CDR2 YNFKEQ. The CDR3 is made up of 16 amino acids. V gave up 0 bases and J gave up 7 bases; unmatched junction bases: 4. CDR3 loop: CASSQDRTGENSPLHF. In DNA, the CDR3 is TGTGCCAGCAGCCAAGATCGGACAGGGGAAAATTCACCCCTCCACTTT.

CDR3 residues: CASSLGGHTEAFF. Written as DNA, the CDR3 is TGCGCCAGCAGCTTGGGTGGCCACACTGAAGCTTTCTTT. The chain recombines TRBV5-1 with TRBJ1-1, with D uncertain. CDR1 is SGHRS and CDR2 is YFSETQ in the germline V gene. The CDR3 extends over 13 amino acids. V lost 0 bases and J lost 3, with 6 bases in between. The full variable domain, its missing parts supplied by reference TRBV5-1 and TRBJ1-1, is KAGVTQTPRYLIKTRGQQVTLSCSPISGHRSVSWYQQTPGQGLQFLFEYFSETQRNKGNFPGRFSGRQFSNSRSEMNVSTLELGDSALYLCASSLGGHTEAFFGQGTRLTVV.

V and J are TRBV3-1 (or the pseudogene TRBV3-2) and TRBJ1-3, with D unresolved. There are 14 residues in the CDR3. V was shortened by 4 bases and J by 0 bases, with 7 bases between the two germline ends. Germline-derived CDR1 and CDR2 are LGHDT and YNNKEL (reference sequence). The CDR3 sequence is CASSRQDSGNTIYF. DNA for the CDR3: TGTGCCAGCAGCCGCCAGGACTCTGGAAACACCATATATTTT.

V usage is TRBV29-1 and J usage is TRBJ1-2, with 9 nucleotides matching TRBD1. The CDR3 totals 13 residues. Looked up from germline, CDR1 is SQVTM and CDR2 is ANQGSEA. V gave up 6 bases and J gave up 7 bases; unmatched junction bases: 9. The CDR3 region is CSVRQGGSTGYTF. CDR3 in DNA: TGCAGCGTCCGACAGGGGGGCTCTACTGGCTACACCTTC.

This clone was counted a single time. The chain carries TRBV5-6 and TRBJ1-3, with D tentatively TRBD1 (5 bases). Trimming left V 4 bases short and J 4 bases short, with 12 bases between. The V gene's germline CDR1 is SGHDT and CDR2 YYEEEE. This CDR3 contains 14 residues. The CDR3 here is CASSPGQVGNTIYF. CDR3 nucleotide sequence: TGTGCCAGCAGCCCAGGACAAGTGGGAAACACCATATATTTT.

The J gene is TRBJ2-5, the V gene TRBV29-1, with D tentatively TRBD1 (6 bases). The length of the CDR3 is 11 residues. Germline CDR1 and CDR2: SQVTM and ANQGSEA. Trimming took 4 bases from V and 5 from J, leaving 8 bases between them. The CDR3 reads CSVGGQETQYF. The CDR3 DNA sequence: TGCAGCGTTGGGGGGCAGGAGACCCAGTACTTC.

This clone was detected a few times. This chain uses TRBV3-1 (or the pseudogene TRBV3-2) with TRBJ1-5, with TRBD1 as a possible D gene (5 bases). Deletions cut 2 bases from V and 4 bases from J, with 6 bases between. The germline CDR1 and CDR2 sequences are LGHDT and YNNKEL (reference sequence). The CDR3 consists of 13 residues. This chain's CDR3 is CASSQSGNQPQHF. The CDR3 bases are TGTGCCAGCAGCCAATCAGGGAATCAGCCCCAGCATTTT.

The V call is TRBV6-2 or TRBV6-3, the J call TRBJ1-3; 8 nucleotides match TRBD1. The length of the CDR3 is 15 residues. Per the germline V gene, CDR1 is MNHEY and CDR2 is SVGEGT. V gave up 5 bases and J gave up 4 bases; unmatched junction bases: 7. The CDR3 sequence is CASSPTGGPGNTIYF. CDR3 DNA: TGTGCCAGCAGTCCCACAGGGGGACCCGGAAACACCATATATTTT.

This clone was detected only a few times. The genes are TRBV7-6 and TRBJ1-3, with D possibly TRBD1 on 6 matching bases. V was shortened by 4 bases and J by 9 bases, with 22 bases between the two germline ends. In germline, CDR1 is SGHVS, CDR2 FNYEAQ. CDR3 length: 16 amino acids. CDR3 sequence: CASSYGHLQRGGTIYF. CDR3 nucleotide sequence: TGTGCCAGCAGCTACGGACATTTGCAGAGGGGGGGCACCATATATTTT.

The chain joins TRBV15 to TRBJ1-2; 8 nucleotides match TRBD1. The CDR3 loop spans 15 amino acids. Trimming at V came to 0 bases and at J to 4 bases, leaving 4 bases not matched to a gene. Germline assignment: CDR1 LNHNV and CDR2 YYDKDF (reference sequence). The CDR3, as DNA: TGTGCCACCAGCAGAGAGGCAGGGGGCTTCTATGGCTACACCTTC. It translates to CATSREAGGFYGYTF.

CDR3 protein: CASSFRVRLNTEAFF. In DNA form, the CDR3 reads TGTGCCAGCAGCTTTCGGGTCAGACTGAACACTGAAGCTTTCTTT. V is TRBV5-6 and J is TRBJ1-1; D remains ambiguous. The CDR3 sequence is 15 residues long. From germline, CDR1 is SGHDT and CDR2 YYEEEE. Trimming took off 2 bases at V and 0 bases at J, with 11 bases between the two ends.

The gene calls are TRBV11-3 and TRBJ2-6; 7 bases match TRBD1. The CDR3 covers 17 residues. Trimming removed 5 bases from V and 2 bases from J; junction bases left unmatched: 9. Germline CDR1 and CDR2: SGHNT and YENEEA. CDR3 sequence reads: CASSQRDRSTGANVLTF. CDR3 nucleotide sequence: TGTGCCAGCAGCCAGAGGGACAGATCGACTGGGGCCAACGTCCTGACTTTC.

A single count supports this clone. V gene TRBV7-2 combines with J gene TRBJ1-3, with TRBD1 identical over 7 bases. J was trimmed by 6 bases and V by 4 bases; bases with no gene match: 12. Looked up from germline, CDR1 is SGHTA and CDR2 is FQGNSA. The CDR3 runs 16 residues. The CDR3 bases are TGTGCCAGCAGCTCAAGGACAGGAAGAGACCTAAACACCATATATTTT. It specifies CASSSRTGRDLNTIYF.

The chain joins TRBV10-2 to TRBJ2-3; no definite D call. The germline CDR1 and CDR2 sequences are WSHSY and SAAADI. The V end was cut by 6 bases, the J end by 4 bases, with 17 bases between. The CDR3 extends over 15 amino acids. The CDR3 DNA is TGCGCCAGCAGATGGCAGGCCACCCTGGCAGATACGCAGTATTTT. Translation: CASRWQATLADTQYF.

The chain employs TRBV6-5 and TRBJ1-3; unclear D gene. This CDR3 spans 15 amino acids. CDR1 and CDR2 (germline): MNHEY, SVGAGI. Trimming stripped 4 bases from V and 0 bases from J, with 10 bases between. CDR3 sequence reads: CASSSTDTSGNTIYF. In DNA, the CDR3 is TGTGCCAGCAGTTCCACCGACACCTCTGGAAACACCATATATTTT.

Here the CDR3 reads CASSLERPIETQYF. The CDR3 nucleotides are TGTGCCAGCAGCTTGGAGAGACCTATAGAGACCCAGTACTTC. V gene TRBV7-8 combines with J gene TRBJ2-5, with unresolved D. Trimming shortened V by 3 bases and J by 4 bases, and 12 bases separated the two germline ends. CDR3 size: 14 residues. Germline values: CDR1 SGHVS, CDR2 FQNEAQ.

This CDR3 is CASSPTGSHTGELFF. DNA for the CDR3: TGCGCCAGCAGCCCCACAGGGTCCCACACCGGGGAGCTGTTTTTT. The rearrangement joins TRBV5-1 to TRBJ2-2, with a weak D call TRBD1 (6 bases). The CDR3 runs 15 residues. Germline V gives CDR1 SGHRS, CDR2 YFSETQ. Trimming removed 4 bases from V and 3 bases from J, with 13 bases in between.

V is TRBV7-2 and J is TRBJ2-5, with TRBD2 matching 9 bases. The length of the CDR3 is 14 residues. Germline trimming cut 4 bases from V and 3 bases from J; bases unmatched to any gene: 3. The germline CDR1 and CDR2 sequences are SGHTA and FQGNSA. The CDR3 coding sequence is TGTGCCAGCAGCTACCAGCGGGGGGAAGAGACCCAGTACTTC. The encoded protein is CASSYQRGEETQYF. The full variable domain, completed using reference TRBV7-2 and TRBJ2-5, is GAGVSQSPSNKVTEKGKDVELRCDPISGHTALYWYRQSLGQGLEFLIYFQGNSAPDKSGLPSDRFSAERTGGSVSTLTIQRTQQEDSAVYLCASSYQRGEETQYFGPGTRLLVL.

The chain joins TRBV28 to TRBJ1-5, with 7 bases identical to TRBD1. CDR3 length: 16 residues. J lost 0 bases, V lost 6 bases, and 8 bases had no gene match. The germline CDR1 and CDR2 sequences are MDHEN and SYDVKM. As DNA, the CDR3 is TGTGCCAGCAGCATAGGGACAGCCCTTAGCAATCAGCCCCAGCATTTT. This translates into CASSIGTALSNQPQHF.

CDR3 sequence (DNA): TGTGCCAGCAGCTTAACTAGGGGGCGCGGGGAGCTGTTTTTT. Protein product: CASSLTRGRGELFF. The chain couples TRBV11-1 to TRBJ2-2, with TRBD1 matching over 7 bases. Germline CDR1 reads SGHAT; CDR2 reads FQDESV (reference sequence). V was pared by 2 bases and J by 7 bases, with 4 bases of the junction left unmatched. The CDR3 extends over 14 amino acids.

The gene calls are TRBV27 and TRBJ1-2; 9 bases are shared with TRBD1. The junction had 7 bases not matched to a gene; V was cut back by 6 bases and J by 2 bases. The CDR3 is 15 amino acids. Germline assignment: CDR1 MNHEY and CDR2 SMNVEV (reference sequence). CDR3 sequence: CASRGFGTGNYGYTF. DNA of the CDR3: TGTGCCAGCAGGGGATTCGGGACAGGGAACTATGGCTACACCTTC.

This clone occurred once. The CDR3: CASSSGRDTIYGYTF. CDR3 nucleotide sequence: TGTGCCAGCAGCTCTGGAAGGGACACGATCTATGGCTACACCTTC. V is TRBV7-2 and J is TRBJ1-2; perhaps TRBD1 as D (6 bases). CDR1 is SGHTA and CDR2 is FQGNSA in the germline V gene. Trimming took off 4 bases at V and 4 bases at J, with 16 bases between the two ends. This CDR3 has 15 amino acids.